This TCR beta chain was documented in a study of shared clonotypes between healthy human individuals. Clones were sequenced by immunoSEQ multiplex PCR, and TCRdb holds only the in-frame ones, with some missing. The sample shows about 680,000 clones, roughly nine tenths of them seen only once. This CDR3 has 15 residues. The germline V gene has CDR1 SNHLY and CDR2 FYNNEI. V was clipped by 1 base and J by 9 bases, with 16 bases between them. The naive CD8 subset, CD45RO-negative cells positively selected for CCR7, excluded terminally differentiated effector memory CD45RA+ cells. J is TRBJ2-1 and V is TRBV2; possibly TRBD2 for D (6 bases). The specimen was naive CD8+ T cells sorted from blood. The clonotype originates from a young man in good health. CDR3 bases: TGTGCCAGCAGTGAAGGGACTATGTCGTCGGGTGAGCAGTTCTTC. Protein sequence: CASSEGTMSSGEQFF. The full variable domain, rest sourced from reference TRBV2 and TRBJ2-1, is EPEVTQTPSHQVTQMGQEVILRCVPISNHLYFYWYRQILGQKVEFLVSFYNNEISEKSEIFDDQFSVERPDGSNFTLKIRSTKLEDSAMYFCASSEGTMSSGEQFFGPGTRLTVL.